Each of the 21 T cell receptor beta chains below was sequenced from the same sample in a study of beta chain features in type 1 diabetes. These TCRs are of unknown antigen specificity. Isolated RNA was reverse transcribed in full, so expressed TCRB transcripts were sequenced. The protocol was immunoSEQ multiplex PCR, while the TCRdb copy is restricted to in-frame clones and leaves out a portion. The sample holds 65,000 to 85,000 clones, around 49% seen once. Whole-study results and caveats: Type 1 diabetes patients had TCRB CDR3s that were shorter (moderately but significantly so) in all four CD4+ subsets.

The source material was central memory CD4+ T cells from blood. These receptors were taken from a man in his thirties or forties with type 1 diabetes.

The rearrangement joins TRBV6-6 to TRBJ2-7; 7 bases agree with TRBD2. Germline CDR1 is MNHNY and CDR2 is SVGAGI (reference sequence). The CDR3 runs to 14 residues. Trimming took 6 bases from V and 3 from J; bases not matched to a gene: 8. This CDR3 reads CASRLGSGGYEQYF. DNA of the CDR3: TGTGCCAGCAGGCTTGGGTCGGGGGGCTACGAGCAGTACTTC.

The chain links TRBV5-1 to TRBJ2-3, with a weak D call TRBD2 (6 bases). Trimming pared 7 bases from V and 0 bases from J, leaving 18 bases between. This CDR3 is built from 16 residues. Germline loops: CDR1 SGHRS, CDR2 YFSETQ. CDR3 residues: CASRSGLGTSTDTQYF. As DNA, the CDR3 is TGCGCCAGCCGCTCGGGACTCGGGACTAGCACAGATACGCAGTATTTT.

V gene TRBV23-1 combines with J gene TRBJ2-3, with D perhaps TRBD1 or TRBD2 (10 bases each). TRBV23-1 is treated as an ORF (open reading frame) with a function not yet certain. This CDR3 has 22 residues. The V and J ends lost 2 bases and 2 bases respectively, with 32 bases between them. The CDR3: CASSQTEDRGFTSGMSTDTQYF. The CDR3 nucleotides are TGCGCCAGCAGTCAAACCGAGGACAGGGGGTTTACTAGCGGGATGTCCACAGATACGCAGTATTTT.

The chain links TRBV6-5 to TRBJ2-3, with a tentative D call TRBD1 (5 bases). With 0 bases removed from V and 5 bases from J, the gap between germline ends came to 6 bases. Germline V gene data show CDR1 as MNHEY and CDR2 as SVGAGI. The CDR3 is made up of 13 amino acids. CDR3 DNA: TGTGCCAGCAGTTACTCGACAGAAGATACGCAGTATTTT. This codes for CASSYSTEDTQYF.

The chain joins TRBV18 to TRBJ1-2; weak D call: TRBD1 (5 bases). V was shortened by 2 bases and J by 4 bases, with 11 bases between the two germline ends. In germline, CDR1 is KGHSH, CDR2 LQKENI. CDR3 size: 14 residues. The CDR3 nucleotides read TGTGCCAGCTCACCAGGTCAGGACATCTATGGCTACACCTTC. It yields the protein CASSPGQDIYGYTF.

The rearrangement links TRBV5-6 to TRBJ1-5, with 11 bases fitting TRBD1. This CDR3 contains 16 residues. Germline V gene sequence: CDR1 SGHDT, CDR2 YYEEEE. Germline trimming cut 3 bases from V and 6 bases from J; bases unmatched to any gene: 8. The CDR3 sequence is CASSSQGQGVGQPQHF. DNA of the CDR3: TGTGCCAGCAGCTCGCAGGGACAGGGGGTGGGTCAGCCCCAGCATTTT.

This clone was detected a few times. The chain has TRBV19 and TRBJ2-5; 11 bases are shared with TRBD2. CDR1 LNHDA and CDR2 SQIVND come from the germline V gene (reference sequence). V lost 6 bases, J lost 9 bases, and 15 bases stayed unmatched. The CDR3 extends over 16 amino acids. CDR3 DNA: TGTGCCAGTAGCATCGGGACTAGCGGCCTCGCTGGGGCCCAGTACTTC. It encodes CASSIGTSGLAGAQYF. Variable domain in full (rest from reference TRBV19 and TRBJ2-5): DGGITQSPKYLFRKEGQNVTLSCEQNLNHDAMYWYRQDPGQGLRLIYYSQIVNDFQKGDIAEGYSVSREKKESFPLTVTSAQKNPTAFYLCASSIGTSGLAGAQYFGPGTRLLVL.

The chain is built from TRBV7-8 and TRBJ1-1; 7 nucleotides align to TRBD1. Germline CDR1 and CDR2: SGHVS and FQNEAQ. After removal of 4 bases from V and 5 bases from J, the junction contained 7 bases not matched to a gene. CDR3 length: 14 amino acids. CDR3 nucleotides: TGTGCCAGCAGCTCCGGCGGACAGGTTACTGAAGCTTTCTTT. It codes for CASSSGGQVTEAFF.

This clone was detected only a few times. The chain links TRBV5-1 to TRBJ2-7, with unresolved D. CDR3 size: 14 residues. Germline lookup yields CDR1 SGHRS and CDR2 YFSETQ. Trimming took off 0 bases at V and 2 bases at J, with 9 bases between the two ends. CDR3 DNA: TGCGCCAGCAGCTTGGGACTTACCGCCTACGAGCAGTACTTC. It codes for CASSLGLTAYEQYF. Looking up the rest from reference TRBV5-1 and TRBJ2-7 gives the full variable domain: KAGVTQTPRYLIKTRGQQVTLSCSPISGHRSVSWYQQTPGQGLQFLFEYFSETQRNKGNFPGRFSGRQFSNSRSEMNVSTLELGDSALYLCASSLGLTAYEQYFGPGTRLTVT.

This clone has just a few counts. V is TRBV5-1 and J is TRBJ2-3, with a possible D match to TRBD2 (5 bases). Trimming took 7 bases from V and 2 from J, leaving 14 bases between them. The CDR3 is 14 residues long. Germline V lookup: CDR1 SGHRS, CDR2 YFSETQ. The CDR3 DNA reads TGCGCCAGCGGAGGCCCCCTTTCCACAGATACGCAGTATTTT. As protein: CASGGPLSTDTQYF.

The chain couples TRBV5-1 to TRBJ2-3; 12 bases line up with TRBD2. The CDR3 extends over 16 amino acids. CDR1 SGHRS and CDR2 YFSETQ come from the germline V gene. J was trimmed by 0 bases and V by 5 bases; bases with no gene match: 4. CDR3 residues: CASSTGTSGSTDTQYF. DNA for the CDR3: TGCGCCAGCAGTACCGGGACTAGCGGGAGCACAGATACGCAGTATTTT. The full variable domain, in which reference TRBV5-1 and TRBJ2-3 provide the parts outside the CDR3, is KAGVTQTPRYLIKTRGQQVTLSCSPISGHRSVSWYQQTPGQGLQFLFEYFSETQRNKGNFPGRFSGRQFSNSRSEMNVSTLELGDSALYLCASSTGTSGSTDTQYFGPGTRLTVL.

This sequence joins TRBV27 and TRBJ1-2, with D unclear. The CDR3 is made up of 16 amino acids. CDR1 MNHEY and CDR2 SMNVEV come from the germline V gene (reference sequence). V gave up 9 bases and J gave up 2 bases, with 22 bases separating them. The CDR3 DNA follows: TGTGCCAGTCCACATAGCCGGGTCGCAGAGAACTATGGCTACACCTTC. As protein: CASPHSRVAENYGYTF.

The rearrangement joins TRBV29-1 to TRBJ2-7, with D possibly TRBD1 on 5 matching bases. The germline CDR1 and CDR2 sequences are SQVTM and ANQGSEA. V lost 3 bases and J lost 5, with 11 bases in between. The CDR3 covers 12 residues. The CDR3 DNA reads as TGCAGCGTTGAGGGGCAGGGTGACGAGCAGTACTTC. This gives the protein CSVEGQGDEQYF.

This chain joins TRBV5-1 and TRBJ1-1, with unresolved D. The CDR3 length is 14 residues. CDR1 is SGHRS, CDR2 YFSETQ, per germline. V dropped 7 bases and J dropped 2 bases, with 15 bases sitting between them. The CDR3 spells CASRPASVNTEAFF. In nucleotides, the CDR3 is TGCGCCAGCCGGCCGGCCAGCGTAAACACTGAAGCTTTCTTT. The full variable domain, in which reference TRBV5-1 and TRBJ1-1 provide the parts outside the CDR3, is KAGVTQTPRYLIKTRGQQVTLSCSPISGHRSVSWYQQTPGQGLQFLFEYFSETQRNKGNFPGRFSGRQFSNSRSEMNVSTLELGDSALYLCASRPASVNTEAFFGQGTRLTVV.

This sequence joins TRBV9 and TRBJ2-1; TRBD2 agrees at 7 bases. The junction had 19 bases not matched to a gene; V was cut back by 0 bases and J by 4 bases. Germline CDR1 reads SGDLS; CDR2 reads YYNGEE. This CDR3 is built from 20 residues. The CDR3, as DNA: TGTGCCAGCAGCGTAGGGACTAGTGGGAGGAGGAAGGATGAATACAATGAGCAGTTCTTC. Translation: CASSVGTSGRRKDEYNEQFF.

This chain links TRBV7-9 with TRBJ2-6; a possible D gene is TRBD2 (6 bases). The germline CDR1 and CDR2 sequences are SEHNR and FQNEAQ (reference sequence). This CDR3 has 14 amino acids. V was trimmed by 7 bases and J by 2 bases, leaving 9 bases between them. The CDR3 bases are TGTGCCAGCAAAACGGGGGCTGGGGCCAACGTCCTGACTTTC. Protein product: CASKTGAGANVLTF. The complete variable domain, with remaining parts taken from reference TRBV7-9 and TRBJ2-6, reads DTGVSQNPRHKITKRGQNVTFRCDPISEHNRLYWYRQTLGQGPEFLTYFQNEAQLEKSRLLSDRFSAERPKGSFSTLEIQRTEQGDSAMYLCASKTGAGANVLTFGAGSRLTVL.

This rearrangement joins TRBV7-2 to TRBJ2-5; D is uncertain. The J call is uncertain, as TRBJ2-7 better fits the DNA end. CDR3 size: 12 residues. CDR1 is SGHTA, CDR2 FQGNSA, per germline. CDR3 coding DNA: TGTGCCAGCAGCTTAGATTTCGCCGAGCAGTACTTC. Protein product: CASSLDFAEQYF.

The chain recombines TRBV18 with TRBJ2-7; 8 nucleotides agree with TRBD2. V dropped 2 bases and J dropped 1; count of bases not matched to a gene: 4. This CDR3 comprises 15 residues. Germline V gives CDR1 KGHSH, CDR2 LQKENI. The DNA for the CDR3 is TGTGCCAGCTCACCAGGTAGCGGGGATTCCTACGAGCAGTACTTC. It codes for CASSPGSGDSYEQYF.

This chain links TRBV5-1 with TRBJ2-3; a possible D gene is TRBD2 (6 bases). The CDR3 is 16 amino acids. The ends were cut back, 6 bases at V and 5 bases at J, with 22 bases in the middle. Germline CDR1 reads SGHRS; CDR2 reads YFSETQ. CDR3 nucleotides: TGCGCCAGCAAAAGTGGGGGGTCCCCCGAGGGAGATACGCAGTATTTT. This encodes CASKSGGSPEGDTQYF.

The rearrangement uses TRBV29-1 and TRBJ1-4, with D possibly matching TRBD1 (5 bases). CDR1 and CDR2 from the germline V gene are SQVTM and ANQGSEA. The CDR3 has 12 amino acids. V was clipped by 4 bases and J by 7 bases, with 10 bases between them. CDR3 nucleotides: TGCAGCGTTGGACAGCCTTTTGAAAAACTGTTTTTT. This sequence encodes CSVGQPFEKLFF.

This chain connects TRBV29-1 to TRBJ2-1; the D gene is possibly TRBD2 (6 bases). The CDR3 runs to 14 residues. Trimming cost V 4 bases and J 4 bases, with 14 bases left between them. CDR1 SQVTM and CDR2 ANQGSEA come from the germline V gene. The CDR3: CSVVGGVPYNEQFF. In DNA, the CDR3 is TGCAGCGTTGTCGGCGGGGTTCCTTACAATGAGCAGTTCTTC.